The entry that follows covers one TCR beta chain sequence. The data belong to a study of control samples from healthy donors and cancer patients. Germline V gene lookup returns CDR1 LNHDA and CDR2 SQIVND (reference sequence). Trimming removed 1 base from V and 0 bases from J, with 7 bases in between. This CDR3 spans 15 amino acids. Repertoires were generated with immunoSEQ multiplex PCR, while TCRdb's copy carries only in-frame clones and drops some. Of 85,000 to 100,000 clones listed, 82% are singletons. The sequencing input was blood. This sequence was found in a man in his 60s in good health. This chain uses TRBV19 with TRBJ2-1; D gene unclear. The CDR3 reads CASSIAGSSYNEQFF. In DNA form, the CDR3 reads TGTGCCAGTAGTATAGCGGGTAGCTCCTACAATGAGCAGTTCTTC.